This T cell receptor beta chain was identified during a study of T-cell reconstitution after alpha-beta-depleted transplantation in children. TCRbeta library preparation incorporated unique molecular identifiers. MiXCR, run by TCRdb on the PCR reads, gives a single entry per CDR3 protein. The sample holds hundreds of thousands of distinct CDR3 sequences, over 8% seen once. This clonotype has a handful of counts. The germline V gene has CDR1 DFQATT and CDR2 SNEGSKA (reference sequence). The CDR3 has 15 amino acids. V lost 5 bases, J lost 4 bases, and 21 bases lay in between. The chain joins TRBV20-1 to TRBJ2-7; D assignment may be TRBD1 or TRBD2 (7 bases each). The receptor was derived from a human donor who donated a stem cell graft to a child with SCID. Sequencing was performed on PBMCs from the stem cell graft donor, taken from the stem cell graft. The CDR3 sequence is CSAVDREGLFYEQYF. CDR3 nucleotides: TGCAGTGCTGTAGACAGGGAGGGTCTTTTTTACGAGCAGTACTTC.